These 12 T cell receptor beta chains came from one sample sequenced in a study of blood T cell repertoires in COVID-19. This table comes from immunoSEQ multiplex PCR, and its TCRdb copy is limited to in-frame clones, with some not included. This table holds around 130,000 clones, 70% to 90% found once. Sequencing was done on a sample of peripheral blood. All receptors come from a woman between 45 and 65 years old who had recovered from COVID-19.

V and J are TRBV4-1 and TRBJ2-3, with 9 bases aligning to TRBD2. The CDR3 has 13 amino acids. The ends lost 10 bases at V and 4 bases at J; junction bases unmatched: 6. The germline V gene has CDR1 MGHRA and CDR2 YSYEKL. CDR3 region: CATGAGGPDTQYF. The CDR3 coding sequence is TGCGCCACCGGAGCGGGGGGACCAGATACGCAGTATTTT.

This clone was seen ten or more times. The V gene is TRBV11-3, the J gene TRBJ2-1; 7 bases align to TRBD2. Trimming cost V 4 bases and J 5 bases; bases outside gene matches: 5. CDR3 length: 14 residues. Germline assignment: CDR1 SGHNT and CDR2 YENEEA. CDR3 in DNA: TGTGCCAGCAGCTCCGGGGGGTTCAACAATGAGCAGTTCTTC. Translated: CASSSGGFNNEQFF.

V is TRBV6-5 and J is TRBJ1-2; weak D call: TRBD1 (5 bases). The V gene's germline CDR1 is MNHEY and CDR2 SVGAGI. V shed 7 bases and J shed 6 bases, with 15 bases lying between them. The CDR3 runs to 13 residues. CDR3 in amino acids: CASTTGWSDGYTF. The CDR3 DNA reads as TGTGCCAGCACAACAGGATGGTCAGATGGCTACACCTTC.

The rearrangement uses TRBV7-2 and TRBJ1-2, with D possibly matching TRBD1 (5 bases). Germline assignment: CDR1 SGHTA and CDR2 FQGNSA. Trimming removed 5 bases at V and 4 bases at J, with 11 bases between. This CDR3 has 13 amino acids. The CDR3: CASSRQGGYGYTF. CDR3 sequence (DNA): TGTGCCAGCAGCCGGCAGGGCGGCTATGGCTACACCTTC.

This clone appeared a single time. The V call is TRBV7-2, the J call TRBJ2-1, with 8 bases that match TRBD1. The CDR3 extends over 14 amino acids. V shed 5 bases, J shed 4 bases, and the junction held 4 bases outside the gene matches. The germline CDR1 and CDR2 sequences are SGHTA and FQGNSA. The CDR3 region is CASSPGGRYNEQFF. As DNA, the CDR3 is TGTGCCAGCAGCCCAGGGGGCAGATACAATGAGCAGTTCTTC.

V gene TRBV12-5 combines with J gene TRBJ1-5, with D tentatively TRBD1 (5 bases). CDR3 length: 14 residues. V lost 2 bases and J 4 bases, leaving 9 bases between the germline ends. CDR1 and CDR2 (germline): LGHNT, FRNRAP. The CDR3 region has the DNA TGTGCTAGTGGTTTGTCAGCAGGGAATCAGCCCCAGCATTTT. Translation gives CASGLSAGNQPQHF.

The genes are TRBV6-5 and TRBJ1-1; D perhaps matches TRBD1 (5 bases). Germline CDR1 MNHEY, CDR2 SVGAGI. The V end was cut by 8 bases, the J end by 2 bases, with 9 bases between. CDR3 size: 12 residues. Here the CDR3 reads CASSQGNTEAFF. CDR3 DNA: TGTGCCAGCTCTCAGGGTAACACTGAAGCTTTCTTT.

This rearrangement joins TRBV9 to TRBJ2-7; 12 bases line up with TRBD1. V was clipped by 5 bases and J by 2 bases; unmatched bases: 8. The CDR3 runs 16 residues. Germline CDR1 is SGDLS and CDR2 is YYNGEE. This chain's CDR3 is CASRGTGGGSPYEQYF. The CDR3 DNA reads TGTGCCAGCAGGGGGACAGGGGGCGGGTCCCCCTACGAGCAGTACTTC.

The CDR3 region has the DNA TGCGCCAGCTCCTATGGGGGGGTTCTTTCTGGAAACACCATATATTTT. Translation gives CASSYGGVLSGNTIYF. The rearrangement joins TRBV5-1 to TRBJ1-3, with D possibly matching TRBD1 (5 bases). Germline V gene data show CDR1 as SGHRS and CDR2 as YFSETQ. Trimming shortened V by 7 bases and J by 1 base, and 18 bases separated the two germline ends. CDR3 length: 16 amino acids.

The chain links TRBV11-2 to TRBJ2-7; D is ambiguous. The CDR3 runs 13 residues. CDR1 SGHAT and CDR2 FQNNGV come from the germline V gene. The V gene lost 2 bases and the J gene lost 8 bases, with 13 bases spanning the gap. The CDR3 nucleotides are TGTGCCAGCAGCTTATTGGCAGCCACTAAGCAGTACTTC. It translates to CASSLLAATKQYF.

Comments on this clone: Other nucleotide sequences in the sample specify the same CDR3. The CDR3, as DNA: TGTGCCAGCAGTTTACAGGGCGAAAAACTGTTTTTT. It specifies CASSLQGEKLFF. The chain is built from TRBV12-3 or TRBV12-4 and TRBJ1-4; maybe TRBD1 (5 bases). The CDR3 length is 12 residues. Trimming took 2 bases from V and 8 from J, leaving 6 bases between them.

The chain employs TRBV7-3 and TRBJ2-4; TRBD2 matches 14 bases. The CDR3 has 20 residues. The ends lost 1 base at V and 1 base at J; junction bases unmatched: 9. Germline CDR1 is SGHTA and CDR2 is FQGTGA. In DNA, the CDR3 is TGTGCCAGCAGCTTAATTGCCGGGACTAGCGGGAGACAGGCCAAAAACATTCAGTACTTC. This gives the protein CASSLIAGTSGRQAKNIQYF.